These 11 T cell receptor beta chains were all obtained from the same sample, sequenced in a study of blood T cell repertoires in COVID-19. Produced via immunoSEQ multiplex PCR; TCRdb's table is partial and in-frame only. Here the sample spans around 150,000 clones, roughly 80% being singletons. Sequenced sample: peripheral blood. The receptors shown here come from a man aged 65-85 years with acute or convalescent COVID-19.

The chain has TRBV27 and TRBJ1-6; D perhaps matches TRBD1 (5 bases). Per germline, CDR1 MNHEY and CDR2 SMNVEV (reference sequence). Trimming stripped 8 bases from V and 7 bases from J, with 15 bases between. This CDR3 comprises 14 residues. Here the CDR3 reads CASRQGLDNSPLHF. The CDR3 nucleotides read TGTGCCAGCCGGCAGGGCCTGGACAATTCACCCCTCCACTTT.

The chain is built from TRBV10-3 and TRBJ1-1, with D perhaps matching TRBD1 (6 bases). Trimming took off 2 bases at V and 6 bases at J, with 19 bases between the two ends. The CDR3 extends over 16 amino acids. CDR1 and CDR2 (germline): ENHRY, SYGVKD. The CDR3 sequence: CAISEPVGGGRPEAFF. CDR3 sequence (DNA): TGTGCCATCAGTGAGCCGGTGGGGGGCGGGAGGCCTGAAGCTTTCTTT.

This chain joins TRBV1 and TRBJ1-5. TRBV1 is marked as a pseudogene. CDR3 size: 16 residues. As DNA, the CDR3 is TGCACCAGCAGCCAAAGCCCCGCGGAGGCGAATCAGCCCCAGCATTTT. Amino acid sequence: CTSSQSPAEANQPQHF.

The gene calls are TRBV7-6 and TRBJ1-4; maybe TRBD1 (6 bases). This CDR3 spans 15 amino acids. With 5 bases removed from V and 3 bases from J, the gap between germline ends came to 13 bases. The V gene's germline CDR1 is SGHVS and CDR2 FNYEAQ. The CDR3 sequence: CASSNPTGPNEKLFF. CDR3 coding DNA: TGTGCCAGCAGCAACCCGACAGGACCTAATGAAAAACTGTTTTTT.

This chain joins TRBV27 and TRBJ1-5; the D gene is possibly TRBD1 (5 bases). Trimming removed 0 bases from V and 5 bases from J, with 11 bases in between. Germline lookup yields CDR1 MNHEY and CDR2 SMNVEV (reference sequence). The CDR3 totals 15 residues. The CDR3 here is CASSLSNQGYQPQHF. The CDR3 region has the DNA TGTGCCAGCAGTTTATCGAACCAGGGTTATCAGCCCCAGCATTTT.

The chain employs TRBV28 and TRBJ1-5; possible D gene TRBD1, 6 bases. CDR1 is MDHEN, CDR2 SYDVKM, per germline. The CDR3 has 18 residues. The ends were cut back, 6 bases at V and 5 bases at J, with 26 bases in the middle. The CDR3 DNA is TGTGCCAGCAGAACGGACGGGGGGCGCCCCCTTCTGCATCAGCCCCAGCATTTT. Translation gives CASRTDGGRPLLHQPQHF.

This chain links TRBV6-1 with TRBJ1-6, with TRBD1 matching over 9 bases. V dropped 3 bases and J dropped 4; count of bases not matched to a gene: 7. The CDR3 is made up of 17 amino acids. Germline V gene sequence: CDR1 MNHNS, CDR2 SASEGT. The chain's CDR3 is CASSELTGTGYNSPLHF. The CDR3 DNA reads TGTGCCAGCAGTGAGTTAACCGGGACAGGGTATAATTCACCCCTCCACTTT.

V and J are TRBV12-2 and TRBJ1-5; the table names TRBD1, a call not compared with the DNA. TRBV12-2 is a recognized pseudogene. This CDR3 has 15 residues. CDR3 in amino acids: CASRPTCRGNQPQHF. The CDR3 DNA is TGTGCAAGTCGCCCAACCTGCAGGGGCAATCAGCCCCAGCATTTT.

This chain uses TRBV28 with TRBJ1-1; D is undetermined. With 3 bases removed from V and 2 bases from J, the gap between germline ends came to 13 bases. This CDR3 has 15 residues. Germline CDR1 MDHEN, CDR2 SYDVKM. The CDR3 DNA follows: TGTGCCAGCAGTTTTTTTGGCAGGTCAAACACTGAAGCTTTCTTT. It translates to CASSFFGRSNTEAFF.

This clone was seen a single time. The chain recombines TRBV7-8 with TRBJ2-5, with D perhaps matching TRBD1 (6 bases). V shed 7 bases and J shed 2 bases, with 17 bases lying between them. CDR1 SGHVS and CDR2 FQNEAQ come from the germline V gene. The CDR3 length is 15 residues. CDR3 in DNA: TGTGCCAGCAACAGGGCCCAGGGCCCACAAGAGACCCAGTACTTC. This encodes CASNRAQGPQETQYF. The full variable domain, rest sourced from reference TRBV7-8 and TRBJ2-5, is GAGVSQSPRYKVAKRGQDVALRCDPISGHVSLFWYQQALGQGPEFLTYFQNEAQLDKSGLPSDRFFAERPEGSVSTLKIQRTQQEDSAVYLCASNRAQGPQETQYFGPGTRLLVL.

The rearrangement uses TRBV5-6 and TRBJ2-7; TRBD2 aligns across 9 bases. J was trimmed by 0 bases and V by 3 bases; bases with no gene match: 1. In germline, CDR1 is SGHDT, CDR2 YYEEEE. The length of the CDR3 is 14 residues. CDR3 nucleotides: TGTGCCAGCAGCTATAGCGGGAGCTCCTACGAGCAGTACTTC. Amino acid sequence: CASSYSGSSYEQYF.